These T cell receptor beta chains were read from a single sample in a study of T-cell memory formation after mild COVID-19. From the 5' RACE reads, TCRdb called clonotypes with MiXCR, one entry per CDR3 protein. The sample consists of 200,000 or so distinct CDR3 sequences, 18% of them appearing once. The specimen was PBMCs or a T cell subset sorted from them (not recorded which). The receptors originated from an adult woman who had mild COVID-19 (a few samples of this study predate the infection). Cell type and time point are not known. The CDR3 runs from the conserved cysteine through the conserved F or W. The D gene is left open where the match is weak. The size of a clone is reported for some rows only, either as once, few or many, or as a class for expanded clones.

.	.	TRBV6-2/TRBV6-3	TRBJ2-1	CASSFRDSVWGEQFF	TGTGCCAGCAGTTTCCGGGACTCCGTTTGGGGTGAGCAGTTCTTC
.	few	TRBV12-3/TRBV12-4	TRBJ1-2	CASRGRGGGYTF	TGTGCCAGCAGGGGGAGGGGTGGGGGCTACACCTTC
.	.	TRBV4-1	TRBJ1-1	CASSRVRDLRGAFF	TGCGCCAGCAGCCGAGTCCGGGACCTCCGGGGAGCTTTCTTT
.	.	TRBV4-2	TRBJ2-5	CASSQGGIETQYF	TGTGCCAGCAGCCAAGGGGGCATCGAGACCCAGTACTTC
TRBD2	few	TRBV12-3/TRBV12-4	TRBJ2-3	CASSGKAGVADTQYF	TGTGCCAGCAGCGGAAAAGCGGGGGTGGCAGATACGCAGTATTTT
TRBD1	many	TRBV5-1	TRBJ2-3	CASSLAGQGSTDTQYF	TGCGCCAGCAGCTTGGCCGGACAGGGGAGTACAGATACGCAGTATTTT
.	few	TRBV30	TRBJ2-6	CAWKGHLAGANVLTF	TGTGCCTGGAAAGGACACTTGGCTGGGGCCAACGTCCTGACTTTC
.	few	TRBV5-1	TRBJ2-1	CASSGYPEGEQFF	TGCGCCAGCAGCGGGTACCCCGAGGGGGAGCAGTTCTTC
TRBD2	.	TRBV7-2	TRBJ2-3	CASSLTHFLAGEHTDTQYF	TGTGCCAGCAGCTTAACCCACTTCCTAGCGGGAGAACACACAGATACGCAGTATTTT
.	.	TRBV25-1	TRBJ2-3	CASSLNWGAVDTQYF	TGTGCCAGCAGTTTGAATTGGGGGGCTGTAGATACGCAGTATTTT
TRBD1	few	TRBV20-1	TRBJ1-2	CSARDLQGASNGYTF	TGCAGTGCTAGGGACCTACAGGGGGCCTCCAATGGCTACACCTTC
.	.	TRBV9	TRBJ2-5	CASSPTGYQETQYF	TGTGCCAGCAGCCCGACAGGCTACCAAGAGACCCAGTACTTC
.	.	TRBV20-1	TRBJ1-6	CSARATGLNSPLHF	TGCAGTGCTAGAGCGACAGGCCTTAATTCACCCCTCCACTTT
TRBD1	few	TRBV11-1	TRBJ1-1	CASSSRDRVLTEAFF	TGTGCCAGCAGCTCGCGGGACAGGGTATTAACTGAAGCTTTCTTT
.	.	TRBV30	TRBJ2-2	CAWTGANGAGELFF	TGTGCCTGGACGGGGGCGAATGGGGCCGGGGAGCTGTTTTTT
.	.	TRBV12-3/TRBV12-4	TRBJ2-1	CASSSGPNEQFF	TGTGCCAGCAGTTCGGGACCCAATGAGCAGTTCTTC
.	.	TRBV4-2	TRBJ2-1	CASSRPTRRNNEQFF	TGTGCCAGCAGCCGTCCTACAAGACGGAACAATGAGCAGTTCTTC
.	few	TRBV12-3/TRBV12-4	TRBJ1-1	CASRIPGTANTEAFF	TGTGCCAGCAGAATACCCGGGACGGCGAACACTGAAGCTTTCTTT
.	.	TRBV18	TRBJ1-5	CASSPQKGQAQHF	TGTGCCAGCTCACCCCAGAAGGGCCAGGCCCAGCATTTT
.	few	TRBV12-3/TRBV12-4	TRBJ2-7	CASSSHGSYEQYF	TGTGCCAGCAGCTCACACGGTTCCTACGAGCAGTACTTC
.	.	TRBV2	TRBJ2-1	CASIIGQFF	TGTGCCAGCATTATAGGGCAGTTCTTC
.	few	TRBV7-6	TRBJ2-7	CASSLALLAGTGEQYF	TGTGCCAGCAGCTTAGCGCTCTTGGCAGGGACGGGGGAGCAGTACTTC
.	.	TRBV7-3	TRBJ2-7	CASSLRADSYEQYF	TGTGCCAGCAGCTTAAGGGCAGACTCCTACGAGCAGTACTTC
.	.	TRBV4-1	TRBJ2-5	CASSQVTGQETQYF	TGCGCCAGCAGCCAAGTTACTGGTCAAGAGACCCAGTACTTC
.	few	TRBV11-2	TRBJ2-3	CASSFNELALLTDTQYF	TGTGCCAGCAGCTTTAATGAGCTAGCGCTTCTCACAGATACGCAGTATTTT
.	.	TRBV20-1	TRBJ2-2	CSARETGELFF	TGCAGTGCTAGGGAGACCGGGGAGCTGTTTTTT
.	few	TRBV4-1	TRBJ2-5	CASSQDEGLQENQYF	TGCGCCAGCAGCCAAGATGAGGGGCTCCAAGAGAACCAGTACTTC
TRBD2	few	TRBV12-3/TRBV12-4	TRBJ2-5	CATTESGSVKTQYF	TGTGCCACGACCGAGAGCGGGAGTGTGAAGACCCAGTACTTC
.	.	TRBV20-1	TRBJ2-7	CSAIPGVPPYEQYF	TGCAGTGCAATACCGGGAGTTCCCCCCTACGAGCAGTACTTC
.	many	TRBV4-2	TRBJ2-7	CASSPGTPPYEQYF	TGTGCCAGCAGCCCCGGGACGCCCCCCTACGAGCAGTACTTC
TRBD1	.	TRBV5-6	TRBJ2-7	CASSFPGQNYEQYF	TGTGCCAGCAGCTTTCCGGGACAGAACTACGAGCAGTACTTC
.	few	TRBV20-1	TRBJ1-2	CSAVSLEHGYTF	TGCAGTGCCGTTTCATTGGAGCATGGCTACACCTTC
TRBD2	.	TRBV7-7	TRBJ2-1	CASSPTSGGTYNEQFF	TGTGCCAGCAGCCCCACTAGCGGGGGGACGTACAATGAGCAGTTCTTC
TRBD1	.	TRBV9	TRBJ1-3	CASSGTGTGGNTIYF	TGTGCCAGCAGCGGAACCGGGACAGGGGGAAACACCATATATTTT
TRBD2	few	TRBV5-1	TRBJ2-2	CASSLEAGGPAGELFF	TGCGCCAGCAGCTTGGAGGCGGGAGGGCCCGCCGGGGAGCTGTTTTTT
TRBD1	few	TRBV7-6	TRBJ2-3	CASSSSNRGRTDTQYF	TGTGCCAGCAGCTCCTCCAACAGGGGAAGAACAGATACGCAGTATTTT
.	.	TRBV3-1	TRBJ2-3	CASSRHGDTQYF	TGTGCCAGCAGCCGACATGGAGATACGCAGTATTTT
TRBD1	few	TRBV5-1	TRBJ2-5	CASSFTPTSTGVKETQYF	TGCGCCAGCAGCTTTACCCCAACCTCGACAGGGGTTAAGGAGACCCAGTACTTC
TRBD2	few	TRBV5-1	TRBJ2-2	CASSLLAGVSPRNTGELFF	TGCGCCAGCAGCTTGCTGGCGGGGGTCTCCCCTAGGAACACCGGGGAGCTGTTTTTT
.	.	TRBV30	TRBJ2-1	CAWSSYLLPGRTDNEQFF	TGTGCCTGGAGTTCCTACCTTCTTCCGGGGAGGACGGACAATGAGCAGTTCTTC
.	many	TRBV20-1	TRBJ2-7	CSARAASLSYEQYF	TGCAGTGCTAGAGCCGCTAGTCTCTCCTACGAGCAGTACTTC
.	.	TRBV29-1	TRBJ1-2	CSVLTPIKNYGYTF	TGCAGCGTACTGACCCCCATCAAGAACTATGGCTACACCTTC
TRBD1	.	TRBV18	TRBJ2-7	CASSRPGQGAYTQYF	TGTGCCAGCTCCCGGCCGGGACAGGGGGCTTATACGCAGTACTTC
TRBD2	.	TRBV7-6	TRBJ2-2	CASSLVGEAGRRTGELFF	TGTGCCAGCAGCTTAGTAGGGGAAGCGGGAAGGCGGACCGGGGAGCTGTTTTTT
.	few	TRBV30	TRBJ1-1	CAWNLGLTNTEAFF	TGTGCCTGGAACCTGGGACTGACCAACACTGAAGCTTTCTTT
TRBD2	few	TRBV15	TRBJ2-1	CATRETSGNEQFF	TGTGCCACCAGGGAGACTAGCGGCAATGAGCAGTTCTTC